A selection of T cell receptor beta chains follows, all from one sample in a study of T cell responses to AZD1222 COVID-19 vaccine. Clones were read by immunoSEQ multiplex PCR, and TCRdb kept only the in-frame ones, dropping some. The sample has approximately 190,000 clones, roughly 92% seen once. Sequences were derived from peripheral blood, sampled on day 0 of AZD1222 vaccination. The receptor set was obtained from an adult in good health. Each CDR3 is given with its conserved first and last residue. A D gene is named only where the DNA matches it firmly. Clone sizes are given selectively: once, few, many, or a class where the clone is expanded.

V gene,J gene,clone size,D gene,CDR3 protein,CDR3 DNA
TRBV3-1/TRBV3-2,TRBJ2-5,NA,TRBD2,CASRPASGGETQYF,TGTGCCAGCAGACCCGCTAGCGGGGGAGAGACCCAGTACTTC
TRBV3-1/TRBV3-2,TRBJ2-7,NA,TRBD2,CASSHPSGGLAYEQYF,TGTGCCAGCAGCCACCCTAGCGGGGGGCTCGCCTACGAGCAGTACTTC
TRBV29-1,TRBJ1-2,NA,NA,CSVATGSPNYGYTF,TGCAGCGTTGCAACAGGGTCCCCTAACTATGGCTACACCTTC
TRBV7-9,TRBJ1-1,NA,TRBD1,CASSWGTGGKGTEAFF,TGTGCCAGCAGCTGGGGGACAGGGGGCAAGGGCACTGAAGCTTTCTTT
TRBV11-2,TRBJ2-3,NA,NA,CASSLGPRRTDTQYF,TGTGCCAGCAGCTTAGGGCCCAGGCGCACAGATACGCAGTATTTT
TRBV5-4,TRBJ2-3,NA,NA,CASSSMGQYPDTQYF,TGTGCCAGCAGTTCAATGGGCCAGTACCCAGATACGCAGTATTTT
TRBV19,TRBJ2-5,NA,NA,CASSSRLVAEETQYF,TGTGCCAGTAGTAGCCGACTAGTCGCAGAAGAGACCCAGTACTTC
TRBV7-9,TRBJ1-3,NA,TRBD1,CASSLEGATGNTIYF,TGTGCCAGCAGCTTAGAGGGGGCTACGGGAAACACCATATATTTT
TRBV3-1/TRBV3-2,TRBJ2-5,NA,NA,CASSQEINKETQYF,TGTGCCAGCAGCCAAGAAATTAACAAAGAGACCCAGTACTTC
TRBV7-7,TRBJ1-5,NA,TRBD1,CASSLDRDQPQHF,TGTGCCAGCAGCTTGGACAGGGATCAGCCCCAGCATTTT
TRBV27,TRBJ2-1,NA,TRBD2,CASSLSGLLTTYNEQFF,TGTGCCAGCAGTTTATCGGGACTATTAACTACCTACAATGAGCAGTTCTTC
TRBV30,TRBJ2-7,NA,NA,CAWSGDLQGTYEQYF,TGTGCCTGGAGTGGGGACTTACAGGGGACCTACGAGCAGTACTTC
TRBV3-1/TRBV3-2,TRBJ2-3,NA,TRBD2,CASSPLSGISTDTQYF,TGTGCCAGCAGCCCCCTTAGCGGGATAAGCACAGATACGCAGTATTTT
TRBV30,TRBJ2-1,NA,NA,CASYRGRVHNEQFF,TGTGCCTCTTATAGGGGTAGGGTCCACAATGAGCAGTTCTTC
TRBV6-2/TRBV6-3,TRBJ1-6,NA,TRBD1,CASSYGTGARLNSPLHF,TGTGCCAGCAGTTACGGTACAGGGGCCCGCCTTAACTCACCCCTCCACTTT
TRBV28,TRBJ1-1,NA,TRBD1,CASPGQGAFGNTEAFF,TGTGCCAGCCCGGGACAGGGGGCTTTCGGAAACACTGAAGCTTTCTTT
TRBV6-4,TRBJ1-1,NA,NA,CASSRQENTEAFF,TGTGCCAGCAGTAGACAGGAGAACACTGAAGCTTTCTTT
TRBV2,TRBJ1-2,NA,NA,CASSYRAGEGGYTF,TGTGCCAGCAGTTACCGGGCCGGGGAGGGAGGCTACACCTTC
TRBV14,TRBJ2-7,NA,TRBD1,CASSGQGASYEQYF,TGTGCCAGCAGCGGACAGGGGGCTTCCTACGAGCAGTACTTC
TRBV19,TRBJ2-5,NA,NA,CASSTGEETQYF,TGTGCCAGTAGTACAGGGGAAGAGACCCAGTACTTC
TRBV7-2,TRBJ2-1,NA,TRBD2,CASSLRVSSGVYNEQFF,TGTGCCAGCAGCTTAAGGGTGTCTAGCGGGGTATACAATGAGCAGTTCTTC
TRBV28,TRBJ1-2,NA,TRBD1,CASRQTGRRHGYTF,TGTGCCAGCAGGCAGACAGGGCGGCGCCATGGCTACACCTTC
TRBV6-1,TRBJ2-3,NA,NA,CASSEWGDTDTQYF,TGTGCCAGCAGTGAATGGGGAGACACAGATACGCAGTATTTT
TRBV7-9,TRBJ1-2,NA,NA,CASSSRTAGYTF,TGTGCCAGCAGCTCCAGGACAGCGGGCTACACCTTC
TRBV28,TRBJ1-5,NA,NA,CAIQTGHSNQPQHF,TGTGCCATCCAGACTGGACATAGCAATCAGCCCCAGCATTTT
TRBV6-2/TRBV6-3,TRBJ2-7,NA,NA,CASSYRGTSYEQYF,TGTGCCAGCAGTTACCGAGGGACCTCCTACGAGCAGTACTTC
TRBV5-5,TRBJ2-1,NA,TRBD2,CASSWEGLDGNEQFF,TGTGCCAGCAGCTGGGAGGGCCTCGACGGCAATGAGCAGTTCTTC
TRBV7-9,TRBJ1-2,NA,NA,CASSLNSGSAGYTF,TGTGCCAGCAGCTTAAATTCCGGGTCAGCCGGCTACACCTTC
TRBV5-6,TRBJ1-1,few,NA,CASSRTARNTEAFF,TGTGCCAGCAGTCGGACCGCCCGCAACACTGAAGCTTTCTTT
TRBV27,TRBJ2-7,NA,TRBD2,CASSSPSAGVREQYF,TGTGCCAGCAGTTCCCCTTCAGCGGGGGTTCGCGAGCAGTACTTC
TRBV11-2,TRBJ2-3,NA,NA,CASSLRASALGLDTQYF,TGTGCCAGCAGCTTAAGAGCTAGCGCCCTGGGGCTTGATACGCAGTATTTT
TRBV7-2,TRBJ2-2,NA,NA,CASSLAGQNTGELFF,TGTGCCAGCAGCTTAGCGGGGCAGAACACCGGGGAGCTGTTTTTT
TRBV7-6,TRBJ1-2,NA,NA,CASSLVPRGGLNYGYTF,TGTGCCAGCAGCTTAGTACCAAGGGGGGGGCTAAACTATGGCTACACCTTC
TRBV2,TRBJ1-5,NA,NA,CASSEDRVHQPQHF,TGTGCCAGCAGTGAAGACAGGGTGCATCAGCCCCAGCATTTT
TRBV6-5,TRBJ1-5,NA,NA,CASSYGTPGNQPQHF,TGTGCCAGCAGTTACGGGACACCCGGCAATCAGCCCCAGCATTTT
TRBV30,TRBJ2-7,NA,NA,CAWRPTGYEQYF,TGTGCCTGGAGGCCTACAGGGTACGAGCAGTACTTC
TRBV18,TRBJ1-5,NA,NA,CASSPNLGGIKPQHF,TGTGCCAGCTCACCAAATCTCGGGGGTATTAAGCCCCAGCATTTT
TRBV9,TRBJ2-7,NA,NA,CASSPRTEPSYEQYF,TGTGCCAGCAGCCCTCGGACAGAACCTTCCTACGAGCAGTACTTC
TRBV3-1/TRBV3-2,TRBJ1-4,NA,NA,CASSQRSEKLFF,TGTGCCAGCAGCCAACGGTCCGAAAAACTGTTTTTT
TRBV7-9,TRBJ2-7,NA,NA,CASSSPGGRGEQYF,TGTGCCAGCAGCTCCCCAGGGGGGAGGGGCGAGCAGTACTTC
TRBV11-2,TRBJ2-3,NA,NA,CASSSGLSETQYF,TGTGCCAGCAGCTCGGGACTCTCCGAGACGCAGTATTTT
TRBV7-2,TRBJ2-7,NA,NA,CASSSPLLHEQYF,TGTGCCAGCAGCTCACCCCTTCTCCACGAGCAGTACTTC
TRBV5-4,TRBJ2-2,NA,TRBD1,CASSLPTGAGELFF,TGTGCCAGCAGCTTGCCCACAGGGGCCGGGGAGCTGTTTTTT
TRBV28,TRBJ1-2,NA,NA,CASSLLARGYGYTF,TGTGCCAGCAGTTTATTGGCCCGAGGCTATGGCTACACCTTC
TRBV6-5,TRBJ1-1,once,TRBD1,CASSLTRQGDTEAFF,TGTGCCAGCAGTCTCACTCGACAGGGAGACACTGAAGCTTTCTTT
TRBV7-9,TRBJ1-2,NA,TRBD1,CASSDSGTGALYGYTF,TGTGCCAGCAGCGACTCCGGGACAGGGGCCCTCTATGGCTACACCTTC
TRBV18,TRBJ1-2,NA,NA,CASSERDSANYGYTF,TGTGCCAGCTCCGAGCGGGACTCAGCTAACTATGGCTACACCTTC
TRBV19,TRBJ2-7,NA,NA,CASSMYRDQGYEQYF,TGTGCCAGTAGTATGTACAGGGATCAGGGCTACGAGCAGTACTTC
TRBV27,TRBJ1-4,NA,NA,CASSSWTGGGEKLFF,TGTGCCAGCAGTTCCTGGACGGGGGGTGGGGAAAAACTGTTTTTT
TRBV19,TRBJ1-1,NA,NA,CASTQFGDYTEAFF,TGTGCCAGTACTCAGTTCGGGGACTACACTGAAGCTTTCTTT
TRBV9,TRBJ1-1,NA,NA,CASSVRGATEAFF,TGTGCCAGCAGCGTACGCGGGGCCACTGAAGCTTTCTTT
TRBV15,TRBJ2-3,NA,TRBD2,CATSPMTSGGHTDTQYF,TGTGCCACCAGCCCTATGACTAGCGGGGGGCACACAGATACGCAGTATTTT
TRBV7-2,TRBJ2-2,NA,TRBD2,CASSKTSGYGELFF,TGTGCCAGCAGCAAGACTAGCGGGTACGGGGAGCTGTTTTTT
TRBV9,TRBJ2-2,NA,NA,CASSVGQNTGELFF,TGTGCCAGCAGCGTAGGGCAGAACACCGGGGAGCTGTTTTTT
TRBV2,TRBJ2-3,NA,NA,CASHILSTDTQYF,TGTGCCAGCCATATCCTCAGCACAGATACGCAGTATTTT
TRBV6-5,TRBJ1-2,NA,NA,CASDDLNYGYTF,TGTGCCAGTGATGACCTTAACTATGGCTACACCTTC
TRBV5-1,TRBJ1-2,NA,TRBD1,CASNIGQGIYGYTF,TGCGCCAGCAACATCGGACAGGGGATCTATGGCTACACCTTC
TRBV7-6,TRBJ2-7,NA,NA,CASKFSDGSYEQYF,TGTGCCAGCAAATTCTCCGACGGCTCCTACGAGCAGTACTTC
TRBV2,TRBJ1-2,NA,TRBD1,CASRWTGSPSYGYTF,TGTGCCAGCAGGTGGACAGGTAGCCCCTCCTATGGCTACACCTTC
TRBV28,TRBJ2-7,NA,TRBD2,CASSPGGGQYEQYF,TGTGCCAGCAGCCCGGGCGGGGGGCAGTACGAGCAGTACTTC